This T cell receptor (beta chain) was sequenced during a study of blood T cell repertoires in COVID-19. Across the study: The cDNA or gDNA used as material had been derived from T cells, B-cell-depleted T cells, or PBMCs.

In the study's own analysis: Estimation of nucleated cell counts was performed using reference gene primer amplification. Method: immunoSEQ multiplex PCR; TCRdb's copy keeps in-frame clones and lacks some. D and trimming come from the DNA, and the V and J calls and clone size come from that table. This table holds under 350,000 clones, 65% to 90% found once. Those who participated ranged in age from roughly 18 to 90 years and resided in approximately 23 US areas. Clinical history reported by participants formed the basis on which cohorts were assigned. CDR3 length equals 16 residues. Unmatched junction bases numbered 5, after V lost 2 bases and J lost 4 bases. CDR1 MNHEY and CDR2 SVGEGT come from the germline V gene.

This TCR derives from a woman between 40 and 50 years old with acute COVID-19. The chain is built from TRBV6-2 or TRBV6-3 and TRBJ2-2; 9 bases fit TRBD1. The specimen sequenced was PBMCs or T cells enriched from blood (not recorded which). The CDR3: CASSYGTGTGTGELFF. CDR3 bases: TGTGCCAGCAGTTACGGGACAGGGACCGGCACCGGGGAGCTGTTTTTT.